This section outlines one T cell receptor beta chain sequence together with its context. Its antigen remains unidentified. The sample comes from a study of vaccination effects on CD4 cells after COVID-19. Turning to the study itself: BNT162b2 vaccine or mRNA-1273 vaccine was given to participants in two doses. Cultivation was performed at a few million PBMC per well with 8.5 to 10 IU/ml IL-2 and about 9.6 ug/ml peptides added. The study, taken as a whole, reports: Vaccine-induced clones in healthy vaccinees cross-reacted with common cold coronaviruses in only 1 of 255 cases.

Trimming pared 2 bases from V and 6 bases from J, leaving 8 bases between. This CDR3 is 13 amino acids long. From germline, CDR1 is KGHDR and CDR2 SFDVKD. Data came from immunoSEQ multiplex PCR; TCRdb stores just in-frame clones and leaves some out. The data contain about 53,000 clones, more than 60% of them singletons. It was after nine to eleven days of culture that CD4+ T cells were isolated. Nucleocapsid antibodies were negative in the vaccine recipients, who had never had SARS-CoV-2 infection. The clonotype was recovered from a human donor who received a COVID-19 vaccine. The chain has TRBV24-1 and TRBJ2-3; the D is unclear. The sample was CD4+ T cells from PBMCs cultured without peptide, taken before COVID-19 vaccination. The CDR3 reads CATSDSGLDTQYF. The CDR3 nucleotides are TGTGCCACCAGTGATTCTGGTTTGGATACGCAGTATTTT.